Presented here are 10 T cell receptor beta chains from one specimen sequenced in a study of CD8+ T cells in alopecia areata. cDNA reverse transcribed from extracted RNA served as the sequencing template. Measured with immunoSEQ multiplex PCR; TCRdb has only the in-frame clones, and not every one. The table shows 110,000 to 150,000 clones, with 75% to 85% occurring only once. The treatment denotes: oral pan-JAK inhibitor, 5-10 mg twice daily. This sample comprised CD8+ T cells sorted from blood, obtained at week 4, from a patient treated with tofacitinib. The receptors shown here come from a human donor with alopecia areata.

This chain uses TRBV6-6 with TRBJ1-1, with D perhaps matching TRBD1 (5 bases). CDR1 and CDR2 (germline): MNHNY, SVGAGI (reference sequence). The CDR3 covers 15 residues. Trimming cost V 7 bases and J 1 base, with 16 bases left between them. In nucleotides, the CDR3 is TGTGCCAGCACTAATGGAGGGGTTAAGAACACTGAAGCTTTCTTT. It translates to CASTNGGVKNTEAFF.

V is TRBV27 and J is TRBJ2-5, with TRBD2 identical over 7 bases. This CDR3 is 15 amino acids long. Germline CDR1 and CDR2: MNHEY and SMNVEV (reference sequence). V shed 3 bases and J 2 bases; nucleotides not matched to a gene: 6. In nucleotides, the CDR3 is TGTGCCAGCAGTTTCTCTAGCGGTATACAAGAGACCCAGTACTTC. Protein: CASSFSSGIQETQYF.

This clone appeared once. The V and J genes are TRBV4-1 and TRBJ2-7; D may be TRBD2 (6 bases). V dropped 1 base and J dropped 0 bases, with 10 bases sitting between them. This CDR3 contains 15 residues. Germline values: CDR1 MGHRA, CDR2 YSYEKL. CDR3: CASSQAEGPSYEQYF. The DNA of the CDR3 is TGCGCCAGCAGCCAAGCGGAGGGGCCCTCCTACGAGCAGTACTTC.

V gene TRBV7-8 combines with J gene TRBJ2-3; D unclear. Trimming cost V 2 bases and J 3 bases, with 3 bases left between them. This CDR3 is built from 12 residues. Germline V gene data show CDR1 as SGHVS and CDR2 as FQNEAQ. The CDR3 DNA is TGTGCCAGCAGCTTACGAACAGATACGCAGTATTTT. It translates to CASSLRTDTQYF. Full variable domain (rest looked up from reference TRBV7-8 and TRBJ2-3): GAGVSQSPRYKVAKRGQDVALRCDPISGHVSLFWYQQALGQGPEFLTYFQNEAQLDKSGLPSDRFFAERPEGSVSTLKIQRTQQEDSAVYLCASSLRTDTQYFGPGTRLTVL.

The gene calls are TRBV29-1 and TRBJ2-1; D might be TRBD1 (7 bases). V was trimmed by 6 bases and J by 7 bases, leaving 16 bases between them. CDR3 size: 13 residues. Germline V CDR1 and CDR2: SQVTM, ANQGSEA. The CDR3, as DNA: TGCAGCGTGGCGGGACAGTCCAAAAATGAGCAGTTCTTC. It specifies CSVAGQSKNEQFF.

The sample holds a few counts of this clone. V is TRBV21-1 and J is TRBJ2-7; the DNA was not used to check the table's D call, TRBD1. TRBV21-1 is annotated as a pseudogene. The CDR3 contains 14 residues. CDR3: CASSKVDRVYEQYF. The CDR3 DNA reads as TGTGCCAGCAGCAAAGTAGACAGGGTCTACGAGCAGTACTTC.

This clone was picked up one time. This chain joins TRBV7-9 and TRBJ1-3; unclear D gene. Per the germline V gene, CDR1 is SEHNR and CDR2 is FQNEAQ (reference sequence). The CDR3 runs 18 residues. V was clipped by 5 bases and J by 4 bases, with 24 bases between them. The CDR3 sequence: CASSPAGGSLSEGNTIYF. CDR3 sequence (DNA): TGTGCCAGCAGCCCGGCGGGCGGTTCTCTGTCGGAGGGAAACACCATATATTTT.

This clone was detected only once. This rearrangement joins TRBV27 to TRBJ2-5; 7 bases line up with TRBD1. V gave up 2 bases and J gave up 5 bases; unmatched junction bases: 5. CDR3 length: 14 amino acids. Per the germline V gene, CDR1 is MNHEY and CDR2 is SMNVEV (reference sequence). The CDR3 loop is CASSLRQGMETQYF. The CDR3 DNA reads as TGTGCCAGCAGTTTAAGACAGGGCATGGAGACCCAGTACTTC.

V usage is TRBV7-9 and J usage is TRBJ1-1; D may be TRBD1 (6 bases). The V gene's germline CDR1 is SEHNR and CDR2 FQNEAQ (reference sequence). The CDR3 totals 15 residues. The ends were cut back, 7 bases at V and 5 bases at J, with 20 bases in the middle. CDR3 coding DNA: TGTGCCAGCAATGACTTCGGGGGGCGCGGAACTGAAGCTTTCTTT. It is translated as CASNDFGGRGTEAFF.

The chain employs TRBV5-1 and TRBJ1-1; 8 bases align to TRBD1. With 5 bases clipped from V and 0 bases from J, the junction kept 12 bases outside the gene matches. Germline assignment: CDR1 SGHRS and CDR2 YFSETQ. This CDR3 has 17 residues. The CDR3 nucleotides read TGCGCCAGCAGGCCCAGGACAGGGACCCCTATGAACACTGAAGCTTTCTTT. Encoded protein: CASRPRTGTPMNTEAFF.